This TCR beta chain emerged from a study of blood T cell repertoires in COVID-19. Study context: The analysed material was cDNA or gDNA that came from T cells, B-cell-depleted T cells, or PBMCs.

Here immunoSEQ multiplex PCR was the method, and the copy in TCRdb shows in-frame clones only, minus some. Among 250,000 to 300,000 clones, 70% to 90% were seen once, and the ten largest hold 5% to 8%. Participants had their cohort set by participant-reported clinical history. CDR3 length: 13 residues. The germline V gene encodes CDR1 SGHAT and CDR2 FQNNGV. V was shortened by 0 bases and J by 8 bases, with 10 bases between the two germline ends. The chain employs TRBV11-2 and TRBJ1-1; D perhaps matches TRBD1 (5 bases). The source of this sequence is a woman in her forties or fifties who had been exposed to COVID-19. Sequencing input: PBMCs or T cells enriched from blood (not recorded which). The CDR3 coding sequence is TGTGCCAGCAGCTTAGATCCGGCAGGGGAAGCTTTCTTT. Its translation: CASSLDPAGEAFF.